The rows below give T cell receptor beta chains drawn from one sample of a study of CD8 T cells in Susac syndrome. TCRdb re-analysed the immunoSEQ multiplex PCR reads in MiXCR, keeping a single row per CDR3 protein. Of more than 70,000 distinct CDR3 sequences detected, roughly 91% appear once; the ten largest clones hold over 0.25%. Sequenced input: CD8+ T cells from PBMCs. The source is a human donor in good health. Both conserved end residues are part of each CDR3. The D gene is left open where the match is weak. Part of the rows lack a size; the others show once, few, many or a class for expanded clones.

j_gene | v_gene | abundance | len | d_gene | CDR3aa | CDR3nt
TRBJ2-1 | TRBV10-3 | once | 14 | . | CAISGRDSDNEQFF | TGTGCCATCAGTGGCCGGGACTCAGACAATGAGCAGTTCTTC
TRBJ2-7 | TRBV4-1 | . | 12 | . | CASSQDEKEQYF | TGCGCCAGCAGCCAAGATGAGAAGGAGCAGTACTTC
TRBJ1-3 | TRBV5-1 | . | 15 | . | CASRRDRRSGNTIYF | TGCGCCAGCAGGAGGGACCGAAGATCTGGAAACACCATATATTTT
TRBJ1-1 | TRBV29-1 | . | 13 | TRBD1 | CSVGGQGYYEAFF | TGCAGCGTCGGGGGACAGGGTTACTATGAAGCTTTCTTT
TRBJ1-4 | TRBV9 | . | 14 | . | CASAGAGSNEKLFF | TGTGCCAGCGCTGGGGCAGGGTCTAATGAAAAACTGTTTTTT
TRBJ2-7 | TRBV7-6 | medium-sized | 13 | . | CASSPGPNYEQYF | TGTGCCAGCAGCCCGGGGCCCAACTACGAGCAGTACTTC
TRBJ1-2 | TRBV5-1 | . | 14 | . | CASSLAGGGDGYTF | TGCGCCAGCAGCTTGGCCGGGGGCGGGGATGGCTACACCTTC
TRBJ1-2 | TRBV29-1 | . | 9 | . | CSVGGGYTF | TGCAGCGTTGGGGGTGGCTACACCTTC
TRBJ1-1 | TRBV6-6 | few | 12 | . | CASSSANTEAFF | TGTGCCAGCAGTTCAGCGAACACTGAAGCTTTCTTT
TRBJ2-4 | TRBV2 | . | 13 | TRBD1 | CAIPGQGADIQYF | TGTGCCATCCCGGGGCAGGGGGCTGACATTCAGTACTTC
TRBJ2-4 | TRBV20-1 | . | 15 | . | CSARDLGTAKNIQYF | TGCAGTGCTAGAGATTTGGGGACAGCCAAAAACATTCAGTACTTC
TRBJ1-2 | TRBV15 | . | 16 | . | CATSRDREGQLYGYTF | TGTGCCACCAGCAGAGATCGAGAGGGACAACTCTATGGCTACACCTTC